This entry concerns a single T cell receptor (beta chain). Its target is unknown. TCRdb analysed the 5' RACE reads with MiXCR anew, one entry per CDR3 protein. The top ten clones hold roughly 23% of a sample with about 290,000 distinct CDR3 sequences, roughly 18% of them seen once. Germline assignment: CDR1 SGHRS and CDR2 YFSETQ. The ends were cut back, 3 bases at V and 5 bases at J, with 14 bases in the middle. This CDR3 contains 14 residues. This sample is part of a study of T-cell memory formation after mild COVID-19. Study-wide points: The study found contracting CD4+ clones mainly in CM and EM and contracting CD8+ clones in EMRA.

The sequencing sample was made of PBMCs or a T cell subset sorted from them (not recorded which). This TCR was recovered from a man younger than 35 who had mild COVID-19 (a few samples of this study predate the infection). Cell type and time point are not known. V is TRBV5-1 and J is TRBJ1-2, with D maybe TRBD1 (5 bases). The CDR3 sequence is CASSSTGTAYGYTF. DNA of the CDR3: TGCGCCAGCAGCTCAACCGGGACGGCTTATGGCTACACCTTC.